Listed below are T cell receptor beta chains from one sample, sequenced in a study of shared clonotypes between healthy human individuals. TCRdb keeps only in-frame clones here, not all; method: immunoSEQ multiplex PCR. The sample yields more than 2,000,000 clones, more than 90% seen once. The specimen was naive CD4+ T cells sorted from blood. These receptors all stem from a young man in good health. CDR3s include the opening cysteine and the closing phenylalanine or tryptophan. The order of the fields is J gene, clone size, CDR3 length, D gene, V gene, CDR3 DNA, CDR3 protein. A D gene is named only where the DNA matches it firmly. Only some rows state a clone size, as once, few, many or a class for expanded clones.

TRBJ2-1	NA	15	NA	TRBV5-4	TGTGCCAGCAGCCGTTCTAGCGCTTCCTACAATGAGCAGTTCTTC	CASSRSSASYNEQFF
TRBJ2-3	NA	19	TRBD2	TRBV5-4	TGTGCCAGCAGCCGAGGCGGGGGTCAGGGTCAAATCCGCACAGATACGCAGTATTTT	CASSRGGGQGQIRTDTQYF
TRBJ1-4	NA	15	NA	TRBV5-1	TGCGCCAGCAGCTTGGAAACGGACGGGAATGAAAAACTGTTTTTT	CASSLETDGNEKLFF
TRBJ1-1	NA	12	NA	TRBV18	TGTGCCAGCACCCCCAGGGGTCCTGAAGCTTTCTTT	CASTPRGPEAFF
TRBJ2-2	NA	16	TRBD2	TRBV11-2	TGTGCCAGCAGCCCCAGGACTAGCGGGGACACCGGGGAGCTGTTTTTT	CASSPRTSGDTGELFF
TRBJ2-1	NA	15	NA	TRBV5-4	TGTGCCAGCAGCTTGGACCTAGCGACTAACAATGAGCAGTTCTTC	CASSLDLATNNEQFF
TRBJ2-5	NA	14	NA	TRBV9	TGTGCCAGCAGCGTAGGCGGTCCCACAGAGACCCAGTACTTC	CASSVGGPTETQYF
TRBJ2-5	few	14	TRBD1	TRBV5-1	TGCGCCAGCAGCTTGGAGGGACAGGGTGAGACCCAGTACTTC	CASSLEGQGETQYF
TRBJ2-3	NA	15	TRBD1	TRBV7-2	TGTGCCAGCAGCTTCGTACAGGGGGCTGGAGATACGCAGTATTTT	CASSFVQGAGDTQYF
TRBJ2-1	NA	15	TRBD2	TRBV6-5	TGTGCCAGCAGCCTGCTAGCGGGAGGGCCGGGGGAGCAGTTCTTC	CASSLLAGGPGEQFF
TRBJ2-3	NA	16	NA	TRBV4-1	TGCGCCAGCAGCCTAGAAGGTGGACCGATCACAGATACGCAGTATTTT	CASSLEGGPITDTQYF
TRBJ1-2	NA	14	TRBD1	TRBV28	TGTGCCAGCCGCTCCCCGGGACAGCACTATGGCTACACCTTC	CASRSPGQHYGYTF
TRBJ2-1	NA	15	TRBD2	TRBV5-1	TGCGCCAGCAGCCCGGGGACTAGCGTCATCAATGAGCAGTTCTTC	CASSPGTSVINEQFF
TRBJ2-1	NA	14	NA	TRBV19	TGTGCCAGTATAGCGTCGAGCTCCTACAATGAGCAGTTCTTC	CASIASSSYNEQFF
TRBJ2-3	NA	14	NA	TRBV28	TGTGCCAGCTCCGCGGGGGCCACAATAGATACGCAGTATTTT	CASSAGATIDTQYF
TRBJ2-5	NA	16	TRBD2	TRBV5-1	TGCGCCAGCAGCTTGGAATTGGCTAGCGGGGGCGAGACCCAGTACTTC	CASSLELASGGETQYF
TRBJ2-5	NA	16	TRBD2	TRBV5-1	TGCGCCAGCAGCTCGGAGATGGCGGGGGGGCTGGAGACCCAGTACTTC	CASSSEMAGGLETQYF
TRBJ2-1	NA	15	NA	TRBV9	TGTGCCAGCAGCCCTCTACAGGGAGGATACAATGAGCAGTTCTTC	CASSPLQGGYNEQFF
TRBJ2-2	NA	11	NA	TRBV6-1	TGTGCCACCCGGGGCACCGGGGAGCTGTTTTTT	CATRGTGELFF
TRBJ2-1	NA	13	NA	TRBV9	TGTGCCAGCAGCGTGGTAGCTTACAATGAGCAGTTCTTC	CASSVVAYNEQFF
TRBJ2-5	NA	16	TRBD2	TRBV5-6	TGTGCCAGCAGCTCCTGGACTAGCGGGAGCCAAGAGACCCAGTACTTC	CASSSWTSGSQETQYF
TRBJ2-1	NA	15	NA	TRBV28	TGTGCCAGCAGCCCTTCGGGGGCCCCCGGCAATGAGCAGTTCTTC	CASSPSGAPGNEQFF
TRBJ2-1	NA	14	TRBD2	TRBV2	TGTGCCAGCAGAGCGGGAATCTCCTACAATGAGCAGTTCTTC	CASRAGISYNEQFF
TRBJ2-7	NA	15	TRBD2	TRBV6-5	TGTGCCAGCAGTTCTGGACTAGCGGGGGCCTACGAGCAGTACTTC	CASSSGLAGAYEQYF
TRBJ1-5	NA	12	NA	TRBV6-1	TGTGCCAGCAGTGAGGCGGGACAGCCCCAGCATTTT	CASSEAGQPQHF
TRBJ2-1	NA	14	TRBD1	TRBV10-1	TGCGCCAGCAGTGAATGGACAGGAAACAATGAGCAGTTCTTC	CASSEWTGNNEQFF
TRBJ1-5	NA	14	NA	TRBV6-6	TGTGCCAGCACCACGGGGCATAGCAATCAGCCCCAGCATTTT	CASTTGHSNQPQHF
TRBJ2-2	NA	16	TRBD2	TRBV19	TGTGCCAGTAGCGCATCGACTAGCGGGAGGGCCGGGGAGCTGTTTTTT	CASSASTSGRAGELFF
TRBJ2-5	NA	15	TRBD2	TRBV7-2	TGTGCCAGCAGAGGGCTAGCGGGAGGCGGTGAGACCCAGTACTTC	CASRGLAGGGETQYF
TRBJ2-5	NA	13	NA	TRBV28	TGTGCCAGCAGTTTTGCTGGTATTGAGACCCAGTACTTC	CASSFAGIETQYF
TRBJ1-6	NA	14	NA	TRBV19	TGTGCCAGTAGCAACAGGGAGCAAGGTTCACCCCTCCACTTT	CASSNREQGSPLHF
TRBJ1-2	NA	16	TRBD1	TRBV6-5	TGTGCCAGCAGTTACTCGAACACAGGGGGCAACTATGGCTACACCTTC	CASSYSNTGGNYGYTF
TRBJ1-1	NA	13	NA	TRBV5-1	TGCGCCAGCAAAATCAAGGGGAACACTGAAGCTTTCTTT	CASKIKGNTEAFF
TRBJ2-7	NA	13	TRBD1	TRBV29-1	TGCAGCGCCCGACAGGGGAGCTCCTACGAGCAGTACTTC	CSARQGSSYEQYF
TRBJ2-5	NA	16	NA	TRBV15	TGTGCCACCAGCAGGTCGATCCTAGCGCTTGGCGAGACCCAGTACTTC	CATSRSILALGETQYF
TRBJ1-6	NA	14	NA	TRBV2	TGTGCCAGCAGTGCTGACGGGCTGGGTTCACCCCTCCACTTT	CASSADGLGSPLHF
TRBJ2-5	NA	15	TRBD1	TRBV19	TGTGCCAGTAGTATTGTAACAGGGGGCTATGAGACCCAGTACTTC	CASSIVTGGYETQYF
TRBJ1-6	NA	15	NA	TRBV5-1	TGCGCCAGCAGCTTGTATGTGTCGGGGAATTCACCCCTCCACTTT	CASSLYVSGNSPLHF
TRBJ2-1	NA	15	NA	TRBV27	TGTGCCAGCAGTTTGAGGGAGTTCGCCTACAATGAGCAGTTCTTC	CASSLREFAYNEQFF
TRBJ2-7	NA	15	TRBD1	TRBV5-6	TGTGCCAGCAGCTTTATAAGGACAGGGGGGTACGAGCAGTACTTC	CASSFIRTGGYEQYF
TRBJ2-7	NA	15	TRBD2	TRBV6-1	TGTGCCAGCAGCACCGGACTAGTCCTCTCCTACGAGCAGTACTTC	CASSTGLVLSYEQYF
TRBJ1-2	NA	12	NA	TRBV7-2	TGTGCCAGCAGCTTGTCCGTTTATGGCTACACCTTC	CASSLSVYGYTF
TRBJ1-1	NA	13	NA	TRBV28	TGTGCCGGCTTAACAACAGGGAACACTGAAGCTTTCTTT	CAGLTTGNTEAFF
TRBJ1-5	NA	14	TRBD1	TRBV4-2	TGTGCCAGCAGCCCCGGGACAGGGGCCCAGCCCCAGCATTTT	CASSPGTGAQPQHF
TRBJ1-2	NA	13	NA	TRBV6-5	TGTGCCAGCAGTGCGGGCCTCTCTGGGGGCTACACCTTC	CASSAGLSGGYTF
TRBJ1-3	NA	14	NA	TRBV6-5	TGTGCCAGCAGTTACTCAGGGCTAGGAAACACCATATATTTT	CASSYSGLGNTIYF